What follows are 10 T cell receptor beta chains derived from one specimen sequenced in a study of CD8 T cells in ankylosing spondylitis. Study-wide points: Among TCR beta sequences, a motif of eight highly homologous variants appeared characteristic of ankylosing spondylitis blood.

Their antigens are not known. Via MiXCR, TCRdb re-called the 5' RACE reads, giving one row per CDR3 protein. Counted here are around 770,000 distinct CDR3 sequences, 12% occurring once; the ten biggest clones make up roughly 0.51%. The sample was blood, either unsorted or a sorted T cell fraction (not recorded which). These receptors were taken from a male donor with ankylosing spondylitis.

CDR3 in amino acids: CASRMGRTQPEAFF. The CDR3 DNA is TGTGCCAGCAGAATGGGGAGGACACAACCTGAAGCTTTCTTT. The gene calls are TRBV12-3 or TRBV12-4 and TRBJ1-1, with D tentatively TRBD1 (5 bases). This CDR3 is 14 amino acids long. Trimming cost V 6 bases and J 6 bases, with 17 bases left between them.

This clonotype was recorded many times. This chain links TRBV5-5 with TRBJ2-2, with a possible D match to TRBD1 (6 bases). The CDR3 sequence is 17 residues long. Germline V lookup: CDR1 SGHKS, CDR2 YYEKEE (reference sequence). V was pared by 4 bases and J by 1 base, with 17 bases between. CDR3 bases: TGTGCCAGCAGCACCCTCCTTTCGGACAGGAACACCGGGGAGCTGTTTTTT. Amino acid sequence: CASSTLLSDRNTGELFF.

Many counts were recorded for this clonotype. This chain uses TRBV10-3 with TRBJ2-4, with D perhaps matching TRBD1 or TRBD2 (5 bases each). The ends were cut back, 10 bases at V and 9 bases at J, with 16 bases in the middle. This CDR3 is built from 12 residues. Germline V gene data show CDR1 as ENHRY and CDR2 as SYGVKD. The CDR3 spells CATGPEVTIQYF. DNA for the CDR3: TGTGCCACGGGACCCGAAGTAACCATTCAGTACTTC.

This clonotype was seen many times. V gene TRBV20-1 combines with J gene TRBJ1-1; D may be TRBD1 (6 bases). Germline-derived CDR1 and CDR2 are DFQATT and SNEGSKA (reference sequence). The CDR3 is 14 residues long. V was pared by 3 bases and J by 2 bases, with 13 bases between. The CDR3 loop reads CSARQGSLNTEAFF. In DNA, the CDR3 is TGCAGTGCTAGGCAGGGGTCCCTAAACACTGAAGCTTTCTTT.

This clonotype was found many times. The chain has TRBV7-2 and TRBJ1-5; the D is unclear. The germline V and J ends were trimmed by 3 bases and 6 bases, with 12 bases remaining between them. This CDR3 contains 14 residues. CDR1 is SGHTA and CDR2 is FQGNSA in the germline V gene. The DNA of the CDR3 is TGTGCCAGCAGCTTTGGCCGGGCGCGTCAGCCCCAGCATTTT. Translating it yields CASSFGRARQPQHF. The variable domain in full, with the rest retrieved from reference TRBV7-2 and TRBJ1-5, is GAGVSQSPSNKVTEKGKDVELRCDPISGHTALYWYRQSLGQGLEFLIYFQGNSAPDKSGLPSDRFSAERTGGSVSTLTIQRTQQEDSAVYLCASSFGRARQPQHFGDGTRLSIL.

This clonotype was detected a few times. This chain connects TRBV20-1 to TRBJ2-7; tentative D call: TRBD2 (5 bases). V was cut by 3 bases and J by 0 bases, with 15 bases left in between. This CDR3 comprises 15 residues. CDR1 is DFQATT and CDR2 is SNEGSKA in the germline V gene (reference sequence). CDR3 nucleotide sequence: TGCAGTGCTAGGAGGGTGGCAGCGTCCTCCTACGAGCAGTACTTC. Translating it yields CSARRVAASSYEQYF.

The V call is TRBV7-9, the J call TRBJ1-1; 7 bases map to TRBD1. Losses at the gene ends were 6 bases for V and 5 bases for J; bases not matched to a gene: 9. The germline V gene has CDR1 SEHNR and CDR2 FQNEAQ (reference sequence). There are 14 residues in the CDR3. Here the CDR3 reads CASRSLTGRTEAFF. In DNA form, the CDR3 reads TGTGCCAGCAGAAGTTTGACAGGGCGGACTGAAGCTTTCTTT.

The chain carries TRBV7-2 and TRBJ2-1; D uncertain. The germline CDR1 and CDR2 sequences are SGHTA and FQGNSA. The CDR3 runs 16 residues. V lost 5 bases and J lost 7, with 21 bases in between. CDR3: CASSPWGGNLRNEQFF. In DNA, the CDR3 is TGTGCCAGCAGCCCTTGGGGTGGCAATTTGAGGAATGAGCAGTTCTTC.

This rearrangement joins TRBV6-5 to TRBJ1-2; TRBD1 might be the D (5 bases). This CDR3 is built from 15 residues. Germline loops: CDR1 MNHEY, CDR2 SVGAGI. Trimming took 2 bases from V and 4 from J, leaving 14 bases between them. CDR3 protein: CASSYLGPGGYGYTF. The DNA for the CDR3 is TGTGCCAGCAGTTACCTCGGCCCCGGGGGCTATGGCTACACCTTC.

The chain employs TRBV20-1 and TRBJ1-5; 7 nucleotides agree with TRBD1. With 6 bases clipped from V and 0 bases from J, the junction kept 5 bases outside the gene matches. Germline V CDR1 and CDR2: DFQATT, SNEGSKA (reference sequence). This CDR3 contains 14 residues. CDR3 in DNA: TGCAGTGCCTCACAGGGGTATAGCAATCAGCCCCAGCATTTT. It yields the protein CSASQGYSNQPQHF.